The entry below gives a single T cell receptor beta chain sequence along with its context. Preparing the TCRbeta library involved the use of unique molecular identifiers. One entry per CDR3 protein results from TCRdb running MiXCR on the PCR reads. The table lists 500,000 or so distinct CDR3 sequences, approximately 29% of them singletons. The sample comes from a study of T-cell reconstitution after alpha-beta-depleted transplantation in children. This CDR3 spans 14 amino acids. V gave up 2 bases and J gave up 1 base, with 8 bases separating them. Germline V gene lookup returns CDR1 KGHSH and CDR2 LQKENI.

Sequences were derived from PBMCs from the stem cell graft donor, sampled from the stem cell graft. The chain couples TRBV18 to TRBJ1-1; no definite D call. This TCR derives from a human donor who donated a stem cell graft to a child with aplastic anemia. In DNA form, the CDR3 reads TGTGCCAGCTCACCAGACTGGGGGAACACTGAAGCTTTCTTT. Encoded protein: CASSPDWGNTEAFF. Using reference TRBV18 and TRBJ1-1 for the parts outside the CDR3, the full variable domain is NAGVMQNPRHLVRRRGQEARLRCSPMKGHSHVYWYRQLPEEGLKFMVYLQKENIIDESGMPKERFSAEFPKEGPSILRIQQVVRGDSAAYFCASSPDWGNTEAFFGQGTRLTVV.